This TCR beta chain was observed in a study of blood T cell repertoires in COVID-19. The CDR3 runs 14 residues. CDR1 SNHLY and CDR2 FYNNEI come from the germline V gene. Trimming took 3 bases from V and 0 from J, leaving 3 bases between them. The protocol was immunoSEQ multiplex PCR, while the TCRdb copy is restricted to in-frame clones and leaves out a portion. The sample lists some 140,000 clones, 75% to 90% occurring once. What was sequenced was peripheral blood. This chain uses TRBV2 with TRBJ1-6, with D unresolved. The clonotype comes from a man between 45 and 60 years old with active COVID-19. This CDR3 is CASSDRSYNSPLHF. The CDR3 DNA reads as TGTGCCAGCAGTGATCGCTCCTATAATTCACCCCTCCACTTT.